These 15 T cell receptor beta chains came from one sample sequenced in a study of blood T cell repertoires in COVID-19. Clones were sequenced by immunoSEQ multiplex PCR, and TCRdb holds only the in-frame ones, with some missing. The data contain 250,000 or so clones, 88% of them singletons. The sample was peripheral blood. Receptors were obtained from a woman aged 55-70 years with acute or convalescent COVID-19.

The chain employs TRBV28 and TRBJ1-4; 10 bases map to TRBD1. Germline V CDR1 and CDR2: MDHEN, SYDVKM. There are 13 residues in the CDR3. Trimming took 9 bases from V and 6 from J; bases not matched to a gene: 4. The CDR3 nucleotides read TGTGCCAGTACGGACAGGGGGGATGAAAAACTGTTTTTT. This translates into CASTDRGDEKLFF.

In this sample, this clone turned up once. The rearrangement uses TRBV7-7 and TRBJ2-1; 10 bases are shared with TRBD2. CDR3 length: 15 residues. Germline V gene lookup returns CDR1 SSHAT and CDR2 FNYEAQ (reference sequence). The ends lost 0 bases at V and 10 bases at J; junction bases unmatched: 6. CDR3 bases: TGTGCCAGCAGCTTAGCCGGGCTAGCGGGAGAGGAGCAGTTCTTC. This translates into CASSLAGLAGEEQFF.

The chain links TRBV5-1 to TRBJ1-4, with 8 positions matching TRBD1. The V and J ends lost 4 bases and 4 bases, in that order; junction bases with no gene match: 9. CDR3 length: 16 residues. Per germline, CDR1 SGHRS and CDR2 YFSETQ. CDR3 bases: TGCGCCAGCAGCGTCGGGACAGGCGTCCTTAATGAAAAACTGTTTTTT. Encoded protein: CASSVGTGVLNEKLFF.

The CDR3 DNA reads TGTGCCAGCAGTGAGCCCGGGACAACACCCACAGATACGCAGTATTTT. This gives the protein CASSEPGTTPTDTQYF. V usage is TRBV2 and J usage is TRBJ2-3, with a weak D call TRBD1 (6 bases). The V end was cut by 3 bases, the J end by 2 bases, with 15 bases between. The CDR3 contains 16 residues. The V gene's germline CDR1 is SNHLY and CDR2 FYNNEI.

The rearrangement uses TRBV19 and TRBJ1-5, with 10 bases identical to TRBD1. CDR1 and CDR2 (germline): LNHDA, SQIVND (reference sequence). The length of the CDR3 is 15 residues. V dropped 3 bases and J dropped 4; count of bases not matched to a gene: 3. CDR3 loop: CASSMGQGLNQPQHF. In DNA, the CDR3 is TGTGCCAGTAGTATGGGACAGGGGCTGAATCAGCCCCAGCATTTT.

V gene TRBV28 combines with J gene TRBJ2-7; perhaps TRBD1 as D (6 bases). The CDR3 sequence is 14 residues long. Germline CDR1 reads MDHEN; CDR2 reads SYDVKM. With 6 bases removed from V and 1 base from J, the gap between germline ends came to 13 bases. The CDR3 coding sequence is TGTGCCAGCAGGAAAGGGACATATTCCTACGAGCAGTACTTC. It encodes CASRKGTYSYEQYF.

This chain links TRBV28 with TRBJ2-7, with 7 bases aligning to TRBD1. Germline V gene lookup returns CDR1 MDHEN and CDR2 SYDVKM. V lost 2 bases, J lost 4 bases, and 8 bases stayed unmatched. CDR3 length: 15 residues. Here the CDR3 reads CASSLKVTGLYEQYF. The CDR3 DNA follows: TGTGCCAGCAGTTTAAAAGTGACAGGGTTGTACGAGCAGTACTTC.

The chain combines TRBV19 with TRBJ1-6; unclear D gene. CDR1 is LNHDA and CDR2 is SQIVND in the germline V gene (reference sequence). The V gene lost 7 bases and the J gene lost 4 bases, with 17 bases spanning the gap. The CDR3 consists of 16 residues. The CDR3 loop is CASTNSGGRYNSPLHF. In nucleotides, the CDR3 is TGTGCCAGTACCAATTCGGGTGGCAGATATAATTCACCCCTCCACTTT.

J is TRBJ2-2 and V is TRBV27, with D possibly being TRBD2 (5 bases). CDR3 length equals 15 residues. Germline V gene lookup returns CDR1 MNHEY and CDR2 SMNVEV (reference sequence). Trimming removed 3 bases from V and 0 bases from J, with 8 bases in between. The CDR3 sequence: CASSFVGTNTGELFF. CDR3 in DNA: TGTGCCAGCAGTTTCGTCGGGACGAACACCGGGGAGCTGTTTTTT.

This clone was seen a single time. The chain carries TRBV6-2 or TRBV6-3 and TRBJ1-2; tentative D call: TRBD1 (6 bases). The germline V gene has CDR1 MNHEY and CDR2 SVGEGT. The CDR3 sequence is 15 residues long. V lost 2 bases and J lost 7, with 17 bases in between. Here the CDR3 reads CASSYEGQGIRGYTF. CDR3 nucleotide sequence: TGTGCCAGCAGTTACGAGGGCCAGGGGATACGTGGCTACACCTTC.

The CDR3 here is CASSLGTGSNQPQHF. The CDR3 nucleotides read TGTGCCAGCAGCTTAGGGACAGGCAGCAATCAGCCCCAGCATTTT. This chain uses TRBV7-2 with TRBJ1-5; TRBD1 aligns across 7 bases. Germline assignment: CDR1 SGHTA and CDR2 FQGNSA. CDR3 length: 15 amino acids. Trimming at V came to 1 base and at J to 1 base, leaving 1 base not matched to a gene.

V and J are TRBV28 and TRBJ1-4, with TRBD1 matching 7 bases. CDR1 MDHEN and CDR2 SYDVKM come from the germline V gene. V lost 4 bases and J lost 4; bases outside the gene matches: 0. This CDR3 is built from 13 residues. CDR3 residues: CASSWDSNEKLFF. CDR3 DNA: TGTGCCAGCAGTTGGGACAGTAATGAAAAACTGTTTTTT. Filled out from reference TRBV28 and TRBJ1-4, the complete variable domain reads DVKVTQSSRYLVKRTGEKVFLECVQDMDHENMFWYRQDPGLGLRLIYFSYDVKMKEKGDIPEGYSVSREKKERFSLILESASTNQTSMYLCASSWDSNEKLFFGSGTQLSVL.

This clone was seen a single time. V gene TRBV29-1 combines with J gene TRBJ2-1; D is perhaps TRBD1 (5 bases). The CDR3 runs 16 residues. Trimming stripped 1 base from V and 0 bases from J, with 13 bases between. The germline V gene has CDR1 SQVTM and CDR2 ANQGSEA. For the CDR3, the DNA is TGCAGCGTTGAAGGCTCGACAGCGAGCTCCTACAATGAGCAGTTCTTC. Protein sequence: CSVEGSTASSYNEQFF.

This clone showed up just once. The chain uses TRBV6-5 and TRBJ2-1; 9 bases fit TRBD1. After removal of 4 bases from V and 10 bases from J, the junction contained 11 bases not matched to a gene. Germline V CDR1 and CDR2: MNHEY, SVGAGI. CDR3 length equals 15 residues. CDR3: CASSFRRDRVGEQFF. The CDR3 nucleotides read TGTGCCAGCAGTTTCCGACGGGACAGGGTAGGCGAGCAGTTCTTC.

The rearrangement uses TRBV9 and TRBJ1-2; 10 bases align to TRBD1. Losses at the gene ends were 3 bases for V and 8 bases for J; bases not matched to a gene: 10. The germline CDR1 and CDR2 sequences are SGDLS and YYNGEE. There are 15 residues in the CDR3. This CDR3 reads CASSDQGQGYDGYTF. CDR3 bases: TGTGCCAGCAGCGATCAGGGACAGGGGTATGACGGCTACACCTTC.